The 19 T cell receptor beta chains below all came from one sample that was sequenced in a study of T cells in Graves' hyperthyroidism and ophthalmopathy. Template material for amplifying TCR beta CDR3 regions consisted of RNA transcripts. The HTBI primer set drove a first-round RT-PCR of the TCR CDR3. Using its own MiXCR run on the multiplex PCR reads, TCRdb lists one record per CDR3 protein. This table has roughly 240,000 distinct CDR3 sequences, more than 20% appearing once. Sample: blood. The receptors were sampled from a woman aged 40 to 50 with Graves' ophthalmopathy.

This clonotype was recorded at least ten times. Its ends do not fully match the called genes, so a read error is possible. The chain links TRBV3-1 to TRBJ2-7, with TRBD2 matching 7 bases. CDR1 is LGHDT and CDR2 is YNNKEL in the germline V gene (reference sequence). There are 14 residues in the CDR3. CDR3 nucleotide sequence: TGTGCCAGCAGCCCCCGGGGGGAAACCTACGGGCAGTACTTC. It yields the protein CASSPRGETYGQYF.

The table lists this clonotype with many counts. The V and J genes are TRBV20-1 and TRBJ1-1; a weak D match, TRBD1 (5 bases). With 0 bases removed from V and 3 bases from J, the gap between germline ends came to 14 bases. Germline CDR1 DFQATT, CDR2 SNEGSKA (reference sequence). There are 15 residues in the CDR3. DNA for the CDR3: TGCAGTGCTAGAGATAAGGAGCAGGGTGACACTGAAGCTTTCTTT. It translates to CSARDKEQGDTEAFF.

This clonotype was detected many times. The rearrangement uses TRBV6-2 or TRBV6-3 and TRBJ1-5, with D unclear. Between the trimmed V and J ends, which lost 2 bases and 0 bases, there was a span of 14 bases. The CDR3 has 17 residues. Germline assignment: CDR1 MNHEY and CDR2 SVGEGT. CDR3 sequence (DNA): TGTGCCAGCAGTTACAGTAGAAGGGTGAATAGCAATCAGCCCCAGCATTTT. This sequence encodes CASSYSRRVNSNQPQHF.

The V gene is TRBV20-1, the J gene TRBJ2-7; TRBD2 agrees at 10 bases. Looked up from germline, CDR1 is DFQATT and CDR2 is SNEGSKA (reference sequence). V dropped 4 bases and J dropped 4; count of bases not matched to a gene: 10. This CDR3 is built from 15 residues. Here the CDR3 DNA reads TGCAGTGCTATTACCCGGACTAGCGGAACTTACGAGCAGTACTTC. Its translation: CSAITRTSGTYEQYF.

The J gene is TRBJ2-5, the V gene TRBV2, with D tentatively TRBD1 or TRBD2 (5 bases each). This CDR3 comprises 14 residues. V shed 7 bases and J shed 4 bases, with 16 bases lying between them. Germline V gene lookup returns CDR1 SNHLY and CDR2 FYNNEI. CDR3 DNA sequence: TGTGCCAGCAACCCCGGGACCCCCCGAGAGACCCAGTACTTC. Amino acid sequence: CASNPGTPRETQYF. Combining the CDR3 with reference TRBV2 and TRBJ2-5 gives the whole variable domain EPEVTQTPSHQVTQMGQEVILRCVPISNHLYFYWYRQILGQKVEFLVSFYNNEISEKSEIFDDQFSVERPDGSNFTLKIRSTKLEDSAMYFCASNPGTPRETQYFGPGTRLLVL.

Many counts were recorded for this clonotype. The gene calls are TRBV11-2 and TRBJ2-7, with TRBD2 as a possible D gene (5 bases). This CDR3 spans 14 amino acids. In germline, CDR1 is SGHAT, CDR2 FQNNGV. The V end lost 2 bases, the J end lost 4 bases, and 12 bases lay between the germline ends. The CDR3 here is CASSLILAGYEQYF. The CDR3 nucleotides are TGTGCCAGCAGCTTAATCCTAGCCGGGTACGAGCAGTACTTC.

The chain employs TRBV6-2 or TRBV6-3 and TRBJ1-6; a weak D match, TRBD1 (5 bases). This CDR3 is built from 19 residues. Per the germline V gene, CDR1 is MNHEY and CDR2 is SVGEGT. V lost 0 bases, J lost 4 bases, and 19 bases lay in between. The CDR3 DNA reads TGTGCCAGCAGTTACTCGCAGGGAAAAACAACCACTTATAATTCACCCCTCCACTTT. Translating gives CASSYSQGKTTTYNSPLHF.

This clonotype was detected ten times or more. The chain combines TRBV11-2 with TRBJ2-7; TRBD1 matches 9 bases. Germline CDR1 and CDR2: SGHAT and FQNNGV. Trimming cost V 5 bases and J 6 bases; bases outside gene matches: 8. The CDR3 has 14 amino acids. CDR3: CASSVGQGQSEQYF. CDR3 DNA sequence: TGTGCCAGCAGCGTCGGACAGGGGCAGTCCGAGCAGTACTTC.

This clonotype was observed at least ten times. CDR3 residues: CAWRKTSGLYEQYF. DNA for the CDR3: TGTGCCTGGAGGAAGACTAGCGGGCTCTACGAGCAGTACTTC. The genes are TRBV30 and TRBJ2-7; 10 nucleotides line up with TRBD2. CDR1 and CDR2 from the germline V gene are GTSNPN and SVGIG (reference sequence). The CDR3 is made up of 14 amino acids. V shed 3 bases and J 3 bases; nucleotides not matched to a gene: 5.

In this sample, this clonotype turned up a few times. This sequence joins TRBV7-2 and TRBJ2-7; D may be TRBD1 (6 bases). Per germline, CDR1 SGHTA and CDR2 FQGNSA. The CDR3 runs 14 residues. V was pared by 5 bases and J by 4 bases, with 15 bases between. The CDR3 DNA reads TGTGCCAGCAGCCCCGGGACACTAGTTTACGAGCAGTACTTC. Residues: CASSPGTLVYEQYF. The complete variable domain, with remaining parts taken from reference TRBV7-2 and TRBJ2-7, reads GAGVSQSPSNKVTEKGKDVELRCDPISGHTALYWYRQSLGQGLEFLIYFQGNSAPDKSGLPSDRFSAERTGGSVSTLTIQRTQQEDSAVYLCASSPGTLVYEQYFGPGTRLTVT.

The chain links TRBV20-1 to TRBJ1-2; D is undetermined. The V end was cut by 0 bases, the J end by 4 bases, with 3 bases between. There are 11 residues in the CDR3. Per the germline V gene, CDR1 is DFQATT and CDR2 is SNEGSKA (reference sequence). For the CDR3, the DNA is TGCAGTGCTAGAGATACCTATGGCTACACCTTC. Translation: CSARDTYGYTF.

This clonotype was seen repeatedly, ten times or more. V gene TRBV20-1 combines with J gene TRBJ2-7; 8 nucleotides align to TRBD2. The CDR3 totals 15 residues. CDR1 and CDR2 from the germline V gene are DFQATT and SNEGSKA (reference sequence). With V trimmed by 4 bases and J by 2 bases, 10 bases remained unmatched. The CDR3 bases are TGCAGTGCTACTATGCCTAGCGGGCCAACCTACGAGCAGTACTTC. Amino acids: CSATMPSGPTYEQYF.

This clonotype was seen ten or more times. The rearrangement links TRBV12-3 or TRBV12-4 to TRBJ2-5, with D hard to call. Trimming pared 5 bases from V and 5 bases from J, leaving 9 bases between. The CDR3 is made up of 12 amino acids. The CDR3 region is CASSTTPETQYF. CDR3 nucleotides: TGTGCCAGCAGTACAACCCCGGAGACCCAGTACTTC.

This clonotype occurred a few times. The chain uses TRBV18 and TRBJ1-1; 10 bases align to TRBD1. The CDR3 is made up of 16 amino acids. V shed 0 bases and J 4 bases; nucleotides not matched to a gene: 5. CDR1 KGHSH and CDR2 LQKENI come from the germline V gene. The CDR3 region is CASSPPTGQGITEAFF. CDR3 DNA sequence: TGTGCCAGCTCACCACCTACGGGACAGGGGATCACTGAAGCTTTCTTT.

This clonotype was seen many times. The V gene is TRBV11-1, the J gene TRBJ2-5; TRBD2 matches 10 bases. The CDR3 loop spans 17 amino acids. V gave up 0 bases and J gave up 1 base; unmatched junction bases: 5. CDR1 SGHAT and CDR2 FQDESV come from the germline V gene (reference sequence). The CDR3 DNA sequence: TGTGCCAGCAGCTTAGCGCGGGGACTAGCGATCCAAGAGACCCAGTACTTC. This codes for CASSLARGLAIQETQYF.

This clonotype was seen repeatedly, ten times or more. This chain links TRBV12-3 or TRBV12-4 with TRBJ1-2; D call uncertain. The V and J ends lost 6 bases and 4 bases respectively, with 12 bases between them. The CDR3 sequence is 13 residues long. The CDR3 sequence is CASSNREIYGYTF. DNA of the CDR3: TGTGCCAGCAGCAACCGGGAAATCTATGGCTACACCTTC.

This clonotype was counted at least ten times. The J gene is TRBJ2-2, the V gene TRBV2, with D possibly being TRBD1 (5 bases). The CDR3 covers 14 residues. Germline V gene data show CDR1 as SNHLY and CDR2 as FYNNEI. Trimming shortened V by 7 bases and J by 0 bases, and 9 bases separated the two germline ends. This CDR3 is CASKGLANTGELFF. The CDR3 region has the DNA TGTGCCAGCAAGGGGTTAGCGAACACCGGGGAGCTGTTTTTT. Full variable domain (missing parts from reference TRBV2 and TRBJ2-2): EPEVTQTPSHQVTQMGQEVILRCVPISNHLYFYWYRQILGQKVEFLVSFYNNEISEKSEIFDDQFSVERPDGSNFTLKIRSTKLEDSAMYFCASKGLANTGELFFGEGSRLTVL.

Many counts were recorded for this clonotype. The chain uses TRBV29-1 and TRBJ2-7; D gene unclear. Trimming took 2 bases from V and 2 from J, leaving 4 bases between them. The CDR3 contains 11 residues. From germline, CDR1 is SQVTM and CDR2 ANQGSEA. The CDR3 sequence is CSVEWPYEQYF. The CDR3 DNA sequence: TGCAGCGTTGAATGGCCCTACGAGCAGTACTTC.

This clonotype was picked up many times. The chain recombines TRBV10-3 with TRBJ2-1; D is possibly TRBD2 (6 bases). V was pared by 3 bases and J by 8 bases, with 14 bases between. Germline V gene data show CDR1 as ENHRY and CDR2 as SYGVKD. The CDR3 covers 14 residues. CDR3 in amino acids: CAISEGVRDDEQFF. The DNA for the CDR3 is TGTGCCATCAGTGAAGGCGTGCGGGACGATGAGCAGTTCTTC.